The entry below gives a single T cell receptor beta chain sequence along with its context. V shed 4 bases and J shed 2 bases, with 9 bases lying between them. Germline V gene lookup returns CDR1 SGHTA and CDR2 FQGNSA. The CDR3 spans 15 residues. The data derive from a study of T-cell reconstitution after alpha-beta-depleted transplantation in children. Preparation of the TCRbeta library was carried out with unique molecular identifiers. TCRdb ran MiXCR on the PCR reads and lists one entry per CDR3 protein. The table lists 500,000 to 600,000 distinct CDR3 sequences, around 19% of them singletons. The sequencing used PBMCs from the stem cell graft donor, collected from the stem cell graft. The source is a human donor who donated a stem cell graft to a child with acute lymphoblastic leukemia. This chain uses TRBV7-2 with TRBJ2-6; TRBD2 is a possible D gene (6 bases). CDR3 sequence (DNA): TGTGCCAGCAGCTGGGGGAGGACTGGGGCCAACGTCCTGACTTTC. It codes for CASSWGRTGANVLTF.